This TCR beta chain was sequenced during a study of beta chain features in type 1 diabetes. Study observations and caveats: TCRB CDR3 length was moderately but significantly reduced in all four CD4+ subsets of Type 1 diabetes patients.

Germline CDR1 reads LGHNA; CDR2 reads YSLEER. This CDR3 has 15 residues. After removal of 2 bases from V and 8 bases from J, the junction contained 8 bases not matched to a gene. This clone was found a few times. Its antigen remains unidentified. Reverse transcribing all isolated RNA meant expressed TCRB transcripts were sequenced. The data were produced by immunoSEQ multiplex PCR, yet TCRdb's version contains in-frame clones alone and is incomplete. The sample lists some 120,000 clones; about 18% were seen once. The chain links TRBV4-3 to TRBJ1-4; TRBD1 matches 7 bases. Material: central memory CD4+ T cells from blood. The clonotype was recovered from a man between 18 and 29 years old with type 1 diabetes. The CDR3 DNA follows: TGCGCCAGCAGCCAACTCTCACAGGGGAGGGAAAAACTGTTTTTT. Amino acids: CASSQLSQGREKLFF.